Each of the 9 T cell receptor beta chains below was sequenced from the same sample in a study of response to subunit inactivated influenza vaccine. One entry per CDR3 protein results from TCRdb running MiXCR on the RT-PCR reads. The table includes hundreds of thousands of distinct CDR3 sequences, roughly 22% detected once. This material consisted of PBMCs from blood, taken less than 22 months after vaccination. These receptors all stem from a man between 50 and 69 years old who received an inactivated influenza vaccine.

Only a few counts were recorded for this clonotype. The V call is TRBV20-1, the J call TRBJ1-6; 7 nucleotides line up with TRBD1. V lost 1 base to trimming and J lost 5 bases; unmatched junction nucleotides: 2. Germline V gene sequence: CDR1 DFQATT, CDR2 SNEGSKA (reference sequence). The CDR3 runs 14 residues. The CDR3 DNA follows: TGCAGTGCTAGAGTGGGGACAGATAATTCACCCCTCCACTTT. This sequence encodes CSARVGTDNSPLHF.

The CDR3 coding sequence is TGTGCCAGCAGTAGTCCCCAGGGGGACTACAATGAGCAGTTCTTC. This translates into CASSSPQGDYNEQFF. This rearrangement joins TRBV11-2 to TRBJ2-1; 7 bases are shared with TRBD1. The CDR3 extends over 15 amino acids. Trimming at V came to 6 bases and at J to 3 bases, leaving 8 bases not matched to a gene. Germline CDR1 is SGHAT and CDR2 is FQNNGV.

This clonotype was counted a few times. This chain links TRBV10-3 with TRBJ2-3; no firm D call. Between the trimmed V and J ends, which lost 0 bases and 6 bases, there was a span of 4 bases. The CDR3 is 12 amino acids. Germline V lookup: CDR1 ENHRY, CDR2 SYGVKD. The CDR3 DNA reads TGTGCCATCAGTGAGTCGTCCGATACGCAGTATTTT. Protein: CAISESSDTQYF.

V is TRBV6-1 and J is TRBJ1-1, with D possibly TRBD1 on 6 matching bases. This CDR3 spans 13 amino acids. V was shortened by 8 bases and J by 4 bases, with 14 bases between the two germline ends. CDR1 MNHNS and CDR2 SASEGT come from the germline V gene. The CDR3 loop reads CASAGTGPTEAFF. For the CDR3, the DNA is TGTGCCAGCGCAGGAACAGGGCCCACTGAAGCTTTCTTT.

V gene TRBV12-3 or TRBV12-4 combines with J gene TRBJ2-1; D remains ambiguous. The CDR3 consists of 13 residues. Between the trimmed V and J ends, which lost 5 bases and 7 bases, there was a span of 12 bases. The CDR3 loop is CASSPTGENEQFF. The CDR3 bases are TGTGCCAGCAGTCCCACCGGAGAGAATGAGCAGTTCTTC.

This clonotype came up once. The V call is TRBV6-5, the J call TRBJ2-6; TRBD2 is a possible D gene (6 bases). Germline values: CDR1 MNHEY, CDR2 SVGAGI. The CDR3 consists of 16 residues. V dropped 2 bases and J dropped 2 bases, with 10 bases sitting between them. The CDR3: CASSYRRGAGANVLTF. Written as DNA, the CDR3 is TGTGCCAGCAGTTACCGGAGGGGAGCTGGGGCCAACGTCCTGACTTTC.

This clonotype was detected ten times or more. The gene calls are TRBV4-1 and TRBJ2-3; TRBD2 matches 13 bases. After removal of 1 base from V and 4 bases from J, the junction contained 11 bases not matched to a gene. The germline V gene encodes CDR1 MGHRA and CDR2 YSYEKL. This CDR3 region has 19 residues. CDR3 coding DNA: TGCGCCAGCAGCCAAGGAGTACTAGCGGGGGGGCCCGGTCCAGATACGCAGTATTTT. Amino acids: CASSQGVLAGGPGPDTQYF.

The chain carries TRBV5-1 and TRBJ2-3; D unclear. V dropped 1 base and J dropped 6 bases, with 9 bases sitting between them. Germline CDR1 is SGHRS and CDR2 is YFSETQ. CDR3 length equals 13 residues. CDR3 coding DNA: TGCGCCAGCAGCTTGTCGGGTTTTGATACGCAGTATTTT. It yields the protein CASSLSGFDTQYF.

The V call is TRBV6-2 or TRBV6-3, the J call TRBJ2-5, with 15 nucleotides matching TRBD2. This CDR3 is built from 14 residues. V lost 6 bases and J lost 9; bases outside the gene matches: 5. CDR1 is MNHEY and CDR2 is SVGEGT in the germline V gene. CDR3 residues: CASRVGLAGGSQYF. CDR3 DNA sequence: TGTGCCAGCAGAGTAGGACTAGCGGGAGGGTCCCAGTACTTC.